The present T cell receptor (beta chain) was sequenced within a study of blood T cell repertoires in COVID-19. Overall study: From the United States, Italy and Spain came samples of acute and convalescent COVID-19. T cells, B-cell-depleted T cells, or PBMCs provided the cDNA or gDNA that served as material.

The CDR3 runs to 12 residues. V lost 1 base and J lost 8, with 9 bases in between. Germline V gene lookup returns CDR1 SGHDT and CDR2 YYEEEE. Authors' processing steps: From reference gene primer amplification, estimates of nucleated cell counts were derived. Here immunoSEQ multiplex PCR was the method, and the copy in TCRdb shows in-frame clones only, minus some. V, J and clone size derive from that table, while D and trimming were established from the DNA sequence. Among roughly 30,000 clones, over 90% were seen once, and the ten largest hold about 5%. Sequenced material: peripheral blood. This sequence was found in a human donor in a cohort sampled during active COVID-19. J is TRBJ1-1 and V is TRBV5-6, with D possibly matching TRBD1 (6 bases). The CDR3 is CASSLNTGEAFF. The CDR3 DNA is TGTGCCAGCAGCTTGAATACAGGGGAAGCTTTCTTT.